This paragraph covers one TCR beta chain sequence. Antigen specificity is unknown. The CDR3 ends on some other residue instead of the conserved phenylalanine or tryptophan, so this is likely a read error. The sample comes from a study of T-cell reconstitution after alpha-beta-depleted transplantation in children. General study points: After transplant, at about two months, alpha-beta T cells were reportedly derived from several hundred expanded graft clones. The origin of high day-60 TCRbeta diversity in some patients lay in surviving recipient T cells and thymic progenitors. Newly generated T cells supplied most T-cell counts and diversity one year post-transplant.

Trimming took off 5 bases at V and 6 bases at J, with 9 bases between the two ends. The CDR3 spans 12 residues. The authors prepared the TCRbeta library with unique molecular identifiers. TCRdb re-called the PCR reads with MiXCR, one entry per CDR3 protein. The profile covers approximately 300,000 distinct CDR3 sequences, with roughly a tenth appearing a single time and 7.5% taken by the ten largest. The sequencing used PBMCs, collected before TCRalphabeta/CD19-depleted stem cell transplant. The chain is built from TRBV12-3 or TRBV12-4 and TRBJ2-3; D unclear. This clonotype was obtained from a boy younger than two with acute myeloid leukemia, due to receive a stem cell transplant. The CDR3 DNA reads TGTGCCAGCAGTCTCCCGGCGGATACGCAGTATTCT. Translated: CASSLPADTQYS.